Described below is a single T cell receptor (beta chain) sequence and its context. The sample originates from a study of technical replicates of blood from four donors. Sequenced by immunoSEQ multiplex PCR; TCRdb stores in-frame clones only, minus some. The sample shows about 90,000 clones, roughly 92% of them seen only once. Germline V lookup: CDR1 SGHRS, CDR2 YFSETQ. The germline V and J ends were trimmed by 0 bases and 6 bases, with 10 bases remaining between them. The CDR3 is 14 residues long. The source material was T cells isolated from PBMCs. The clonotype comes from a human donor in good health. The rearrangement uses TRBV5-1 and TRBJ1-5; D possibly corresponds to TRBD1 (5 bases). The CDR3 is CASSLDRGGQPQHF. The CDR3 region has the DNA TGCGCCAGCAGCTTGGATAGGGGAGGTCAGCCCCAGCATTTT.